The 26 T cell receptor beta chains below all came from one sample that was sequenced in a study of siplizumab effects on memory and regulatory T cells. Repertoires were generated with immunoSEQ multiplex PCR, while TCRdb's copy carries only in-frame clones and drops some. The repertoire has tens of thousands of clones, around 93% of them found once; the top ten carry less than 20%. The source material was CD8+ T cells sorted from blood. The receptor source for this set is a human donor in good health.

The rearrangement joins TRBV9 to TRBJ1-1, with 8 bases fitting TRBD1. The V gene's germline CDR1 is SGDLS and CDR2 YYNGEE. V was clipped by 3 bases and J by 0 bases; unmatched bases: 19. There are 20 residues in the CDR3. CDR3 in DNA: TGTGCCAGCAGCGCGAATCCAGGGGGCCCGGACTCGGAATTGAACACTGAAGCTTTCTTT. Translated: CASSANPGGPDSELNTEAFF. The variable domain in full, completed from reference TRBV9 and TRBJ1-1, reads DSGVTQTPKHLITATGQRVTLRCSPRSGDLSVYWYQQSLDQGLQFLIQYYNGEERAKGNILERFSAQQFPDLHSELNLSSLELGDSALYFCASSANPGGPDSELNTEAFFGQGTRLTVV.

CDR3 bases: TGCAGCGTTGAAGTAACGGACTACGAGCAGTACTTC. Its protein product is CSVEVTDYEQYF. V and J are TRBV29-1 and TRBJ2-7; no definite D call. Germline-derived CDR1 and CDR2 are SQVTM and ANQGSEA. The V end was cut by 1 base, the J end by 3 bases, with 7 bases between. The CDR3 runs 12 residues.

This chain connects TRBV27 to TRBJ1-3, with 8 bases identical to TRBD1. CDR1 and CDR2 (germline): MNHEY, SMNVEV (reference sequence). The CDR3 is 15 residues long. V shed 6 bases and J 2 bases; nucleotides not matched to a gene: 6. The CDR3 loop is CASSPGTGPGNTIYF. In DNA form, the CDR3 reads TGTGCCAGCAGCCCTGGGACAGGCCCTGGAAACACCATATATTTT.

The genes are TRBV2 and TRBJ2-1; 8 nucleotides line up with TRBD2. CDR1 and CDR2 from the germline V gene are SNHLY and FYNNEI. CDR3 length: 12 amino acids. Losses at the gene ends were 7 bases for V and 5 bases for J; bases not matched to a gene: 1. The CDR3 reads CASTGLDNEQFF. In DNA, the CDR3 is TGTGCCAGCACGGGACTAGACAATGAGCAGTTCTTC.

CDR3 bases: TGTGCCAGCAGCTTATTCCGCGGGAGAACCTACAATGAGCAGTTCTTC. Translating gives CASSLFRGRTYNEQFF. This sequence joins TRBV7-8 and TRBJ2-1; 7 positions match TRBD2. With V trimmed by 2 bases and J by 2 bases, 6 bases remained unmatched. Germline CDR1 and CDR2: SGHVS and FQNEAQ. The CDR3 has 16 residues.

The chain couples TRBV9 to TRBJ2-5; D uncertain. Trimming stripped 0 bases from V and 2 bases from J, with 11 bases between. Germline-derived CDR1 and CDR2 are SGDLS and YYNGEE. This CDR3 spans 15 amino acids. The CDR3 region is CASSVAGRRQETQYF. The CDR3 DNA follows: TGTGCCAGCAGCGTAGCTGGGCGCAGGCAAGAGACCCAGTACTTC.

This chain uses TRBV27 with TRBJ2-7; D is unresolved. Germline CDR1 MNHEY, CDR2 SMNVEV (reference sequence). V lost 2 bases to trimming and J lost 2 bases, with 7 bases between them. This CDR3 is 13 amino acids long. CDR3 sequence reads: CASSLNGPYEQYF. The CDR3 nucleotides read TGTGCCAGCAGTTTAAACGGGCCCTACGAGCAGTACTTC.

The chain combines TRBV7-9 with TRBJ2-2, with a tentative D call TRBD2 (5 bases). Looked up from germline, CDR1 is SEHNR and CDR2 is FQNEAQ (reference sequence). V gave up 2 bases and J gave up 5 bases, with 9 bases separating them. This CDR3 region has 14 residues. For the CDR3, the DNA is TGTGCCAGCAGCTTAATATCGGGGACCGGGGAGCTGTTTTTT. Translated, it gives CASSLISGTGELFF. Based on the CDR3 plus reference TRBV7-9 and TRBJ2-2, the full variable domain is DTGVSQNPRHKITKRGQNVTFRCDPISEHNRLYWYRQTLGQGPEFLTYFQNEAQLEKSRLLSDRFSAERPKGSFSTLEIQRTEQGDSAMYLCASSLISGTGELFFGEGSRLTVL.

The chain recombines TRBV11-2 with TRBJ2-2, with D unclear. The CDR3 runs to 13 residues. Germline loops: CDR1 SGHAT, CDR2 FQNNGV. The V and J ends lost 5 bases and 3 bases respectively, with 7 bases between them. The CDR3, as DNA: TGTGCCAGCAGCCCCTACGACACCGGGGAGCTGTTTTTT. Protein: CASSPYDTGELFF.

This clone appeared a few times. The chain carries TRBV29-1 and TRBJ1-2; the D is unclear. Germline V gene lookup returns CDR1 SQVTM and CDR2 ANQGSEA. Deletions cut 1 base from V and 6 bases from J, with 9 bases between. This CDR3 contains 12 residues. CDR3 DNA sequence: TGCAGCGTTGAAGTGTTCAACGATGGCTACACCTTC. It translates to CSVEVFNDGYTF.

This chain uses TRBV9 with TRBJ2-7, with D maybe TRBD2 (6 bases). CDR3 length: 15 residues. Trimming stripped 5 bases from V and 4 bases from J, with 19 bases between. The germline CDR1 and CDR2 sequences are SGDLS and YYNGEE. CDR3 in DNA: TGTGCCAGCAGTCCAACACCGGGACTCTCTTACGAGCAGTACTTC. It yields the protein CASSPTPGLSYEQYF.

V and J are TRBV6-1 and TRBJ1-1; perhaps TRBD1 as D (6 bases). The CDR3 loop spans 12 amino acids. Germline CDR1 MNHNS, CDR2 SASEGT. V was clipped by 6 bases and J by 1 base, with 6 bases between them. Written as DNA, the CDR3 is TGTGCCAGCAGACAGGGGAACACTGAAGCTTTCTTT. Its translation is CASRQGNTEAFF.

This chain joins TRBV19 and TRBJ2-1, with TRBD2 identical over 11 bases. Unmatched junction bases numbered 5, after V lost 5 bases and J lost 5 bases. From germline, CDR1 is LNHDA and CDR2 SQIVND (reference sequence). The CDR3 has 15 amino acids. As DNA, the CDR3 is TGTGCCAGTAGTGGGGTAGCGGGAGGGAACAATGAGCAGTTCTTC. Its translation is CASSGVAGGNNEQFF.

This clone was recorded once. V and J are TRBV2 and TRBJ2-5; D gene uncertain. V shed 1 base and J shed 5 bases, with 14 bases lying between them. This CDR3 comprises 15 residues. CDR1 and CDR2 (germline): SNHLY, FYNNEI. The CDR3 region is CASSEEGRRRETQYF. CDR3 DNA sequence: TGTGCCAGCAGTGAAGAGGGCAGGAGAAGGGAGACCCAGTACTTC. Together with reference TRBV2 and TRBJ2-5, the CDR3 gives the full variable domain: EPEVTQTPSHQVTQMGQEVILRCVPISNHLYFYWYRQILGQKVEFLVSFYNNEISEKSEIFDDQFSVERPDGSNFTLKIRSTKLEDSAMYFCASSEEGRRRETQYFGPGTRLLVL.

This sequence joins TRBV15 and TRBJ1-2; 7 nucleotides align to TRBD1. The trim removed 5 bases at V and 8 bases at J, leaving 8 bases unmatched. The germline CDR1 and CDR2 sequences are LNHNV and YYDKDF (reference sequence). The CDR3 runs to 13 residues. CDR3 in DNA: TGTGCCACCAGCGCCCGACAGGGCTGGGGCTACACCTTC. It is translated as CATSARQGWGYTF.

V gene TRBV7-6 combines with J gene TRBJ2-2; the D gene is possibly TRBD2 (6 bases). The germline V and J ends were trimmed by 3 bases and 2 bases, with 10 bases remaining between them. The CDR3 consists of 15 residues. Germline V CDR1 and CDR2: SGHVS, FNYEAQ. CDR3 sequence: CASSFSGVNTGELFF. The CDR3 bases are TGTGCCAGCAGCTTTTCGGGGGTCAACACCGGGGAGCTGTTTTTT.

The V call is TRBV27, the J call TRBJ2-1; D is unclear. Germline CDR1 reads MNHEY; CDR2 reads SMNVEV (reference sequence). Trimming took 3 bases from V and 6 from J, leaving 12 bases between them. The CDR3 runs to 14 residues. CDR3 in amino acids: CASSFGGTPNEQFF. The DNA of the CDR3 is TGTGCCAGCAGTTTTGGCGGAACACCCAATGAGCAGTTCTTC.

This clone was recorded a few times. The CDR3 DNA sequence: TGTGCCAGCAGTTTTCGTGGGAGAAGCTCCTACGAGCAGTACTTC. It encodes CASSFRGRSSYEQYF. The rearrangement joins TRBV28 to TRBJ2-7, with D tentatively TRBD2 (5 bases). This CDR3 is 15 amino acids long. With 3 bases removed from V and 0 bases from J, the gap between germline ends came to 12 bases. The germline gives CDR1 MDHEN, CDR2 SYDVKM.

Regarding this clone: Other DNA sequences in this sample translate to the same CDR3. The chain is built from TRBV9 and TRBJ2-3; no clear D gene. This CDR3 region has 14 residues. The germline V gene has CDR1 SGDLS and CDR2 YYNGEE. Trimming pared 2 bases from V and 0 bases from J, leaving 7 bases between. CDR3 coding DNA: TGTGCCAGCAGCGTCGGGCGGAGCACAGATACGCAGTATTTT. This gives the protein CASSVGRSTDTQYF.

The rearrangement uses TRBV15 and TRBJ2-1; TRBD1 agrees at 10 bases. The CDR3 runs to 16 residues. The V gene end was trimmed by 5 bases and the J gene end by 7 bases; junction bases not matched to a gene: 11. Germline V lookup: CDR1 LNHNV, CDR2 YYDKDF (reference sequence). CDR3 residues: CATSEARDRGWNEQFF. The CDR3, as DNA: TGTGCCACCAGCGAAGCCCGGGACAGGGGATGGAATGAGCAGTTCTTC.

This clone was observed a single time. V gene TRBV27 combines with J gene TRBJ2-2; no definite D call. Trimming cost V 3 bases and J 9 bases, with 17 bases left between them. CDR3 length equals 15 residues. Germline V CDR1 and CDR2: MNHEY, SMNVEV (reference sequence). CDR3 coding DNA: TGTGCCAGCAGTTTCGGCGCGTTTGAGACCCGGGAGCTGTTTTTT. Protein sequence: CASSFGAFETRELFF.

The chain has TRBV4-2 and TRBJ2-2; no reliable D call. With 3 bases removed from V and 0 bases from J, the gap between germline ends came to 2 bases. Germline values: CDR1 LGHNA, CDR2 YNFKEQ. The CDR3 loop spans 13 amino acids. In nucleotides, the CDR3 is TGTGCCAGCAGCCACTCGAACACCGGGGAGCTGTTTTTT. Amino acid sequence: CASSHSNTGELFF.

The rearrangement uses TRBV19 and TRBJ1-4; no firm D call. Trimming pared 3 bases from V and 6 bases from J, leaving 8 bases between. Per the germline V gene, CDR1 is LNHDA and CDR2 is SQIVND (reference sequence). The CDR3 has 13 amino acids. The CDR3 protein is CASSITVDEKLFF. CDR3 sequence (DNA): TGTGCCAGTAGTATCACAGTTGATGAAAAACTGTTTTTT.

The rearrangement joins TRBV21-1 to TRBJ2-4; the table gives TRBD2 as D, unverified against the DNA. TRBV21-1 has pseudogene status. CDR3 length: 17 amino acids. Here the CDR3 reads CASSNTDPPGAKNIQYF. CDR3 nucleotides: TGTGCCAGCAGCAATACTGACCCACCCGGGGCCAAAAACATTCAGTACTTC.

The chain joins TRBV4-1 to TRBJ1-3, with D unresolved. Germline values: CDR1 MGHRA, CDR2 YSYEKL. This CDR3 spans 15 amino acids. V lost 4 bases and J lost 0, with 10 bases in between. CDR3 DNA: TGCGCCAGCAGCCCAAGCACAGACTCTGGAAACACCATATATTTT. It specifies CASSPSTDSGNTIYF.

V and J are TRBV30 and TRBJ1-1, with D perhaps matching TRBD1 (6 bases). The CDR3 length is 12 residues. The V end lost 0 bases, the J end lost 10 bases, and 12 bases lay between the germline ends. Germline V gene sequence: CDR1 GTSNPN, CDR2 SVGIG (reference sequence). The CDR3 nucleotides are TGTGCCTGGAGTGTACAGGCAGGGGCAGCTTTCTTT. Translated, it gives CAWSVQAGAAFF. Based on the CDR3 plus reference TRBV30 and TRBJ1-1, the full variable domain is SQTIHQWPATLVQPVGSPLSLECTVEGTSNPNLYWYRQAAGRGLQLLFYSVGIGQISSEVPQNLSASRPQDRQFILSSKKLLLSDSGFYLCAWSVQAGAAFFGQGTRLTVV.